This T cell receptor beta chain is drawn from a study of Graves' ophthalmopathy and Graves' hyperthyroidism. V lost 5 bases, J lost 7 bases, and 15 bases lay in between. The germline gives CDR1 KGHSH, CDR2 LQKENI. The CDR3 sequence is 13 residues long. This clonotype was counted a few times. RNA transcripts yielded amplified TCR beta CDR3 regions. Second-round multiplex PCR came after first-round RT-PCR with HTBI primers. TCRdb ran MiXCR on the multiplex PCR reads and lists one entry per CDR3 protein. The table lists around 1.1 million distinct CDR3 sequences, about two fifths of them singletons. The TCR sequence derives from an adult man with Graves' hyperthyroidism. Sequenced: peripheral blood or thyroid tissue (not recorded which). V is TRBV18 and J is TRBJ2-7, with D perhaps TRBD1 (6 bases). The CDR3 reads CASSVAGAGEQYF. DNA of the CDR3: TGTGCCAGCTCAGTGGCAGGGGCTGGGGAGCAGTACTTC. The full variable domain, its missing parts supplied by reference TRBV18 and TRBJ2-7, is NAGVMQNPRHLVRRRGQEARLRCSPMKGHSHVYWYRQLPEEGLKFMVYLQKENIIDESGMPKERFSAEFPKEGPSILRIQQVVRGDSAAYFCASSVAGAGEQYFGPGTRLTVT.